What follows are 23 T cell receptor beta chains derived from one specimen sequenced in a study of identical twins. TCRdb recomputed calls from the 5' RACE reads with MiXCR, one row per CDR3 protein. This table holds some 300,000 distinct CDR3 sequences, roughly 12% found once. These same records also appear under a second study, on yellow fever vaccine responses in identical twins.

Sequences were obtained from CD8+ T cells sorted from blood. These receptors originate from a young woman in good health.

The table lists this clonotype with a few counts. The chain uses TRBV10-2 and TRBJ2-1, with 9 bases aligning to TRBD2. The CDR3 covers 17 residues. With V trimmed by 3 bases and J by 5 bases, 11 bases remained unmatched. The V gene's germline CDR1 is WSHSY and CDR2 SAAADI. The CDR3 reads CASSDNSREGSNNEQFF. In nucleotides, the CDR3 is TGCGCCAGCAGTGATAACTCGCGGGAGGGATCGAACAATGAGCAGTTCTTC.

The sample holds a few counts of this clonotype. In DNA form, the CDR3 reads TGTGCCACCAGTGAGACTCGAAGGGCAGATACGCAGTATTTT. It yields the protein CATSETRRADTQYF. This chain uses TRBV24-1 with TRBJ2-3; no definite D call. Germline V gives CDR1 KGHDR, CDR2 SFDVKD. Trimming stripped 4 bases from V and 4 bases from J, with 11 bases between. This CDR3 spans 14 amino acids.

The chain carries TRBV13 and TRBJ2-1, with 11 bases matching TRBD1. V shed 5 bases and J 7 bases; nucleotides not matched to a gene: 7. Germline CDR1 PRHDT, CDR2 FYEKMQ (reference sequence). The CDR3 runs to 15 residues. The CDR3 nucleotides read TGTGCCAGCAGCCCTGGACAGGGGGCAAGGAATGAGCAGTTCTTC. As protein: CASSPGQGARNEQFF.

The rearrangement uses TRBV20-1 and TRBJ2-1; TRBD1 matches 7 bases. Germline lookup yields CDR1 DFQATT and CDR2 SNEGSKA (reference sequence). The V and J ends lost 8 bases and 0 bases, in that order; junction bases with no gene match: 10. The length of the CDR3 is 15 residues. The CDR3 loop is CSSLRDSSSYNEQFF. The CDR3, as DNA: TGCAGTTCCCTTCGGGACAGCAGCTCCTACAATGAGCAGTTCTTC.

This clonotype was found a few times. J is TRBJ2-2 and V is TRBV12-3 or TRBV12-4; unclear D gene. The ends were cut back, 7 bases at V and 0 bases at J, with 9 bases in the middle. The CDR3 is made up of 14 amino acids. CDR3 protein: CASTPPTNTGELFF. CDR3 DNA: TGTGCCAGCACCCCTCCCACGAACACCGGGGAGCTGTTTTTT.

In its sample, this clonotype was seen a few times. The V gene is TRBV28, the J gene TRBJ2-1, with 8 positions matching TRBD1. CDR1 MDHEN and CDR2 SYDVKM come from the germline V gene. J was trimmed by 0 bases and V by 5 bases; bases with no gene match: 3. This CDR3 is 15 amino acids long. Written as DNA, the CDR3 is TGTGCCAGCAGTCAGGGGGCCAGCTCCTACAATGAGCAGTTCTTC. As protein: CASSQGASSYNEQFF.

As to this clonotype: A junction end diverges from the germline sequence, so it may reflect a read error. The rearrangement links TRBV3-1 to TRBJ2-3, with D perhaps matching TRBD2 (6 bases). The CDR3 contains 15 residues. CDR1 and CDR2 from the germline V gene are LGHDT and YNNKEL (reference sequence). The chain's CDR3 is CASSSAGFGPDTQYF. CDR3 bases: TGCGCCAGCAGCTCGGCGGGGTTCGGTCCAGATACGCAGTATTTT.

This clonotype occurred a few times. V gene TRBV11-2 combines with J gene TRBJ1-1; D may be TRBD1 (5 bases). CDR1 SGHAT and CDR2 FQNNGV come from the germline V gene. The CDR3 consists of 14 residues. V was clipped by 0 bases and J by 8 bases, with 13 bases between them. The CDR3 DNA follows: TGTGCCAGCAGCTTAGAAGGGGCGGCAGGCGAAGCTTTCTTT. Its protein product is CASSLEGAAGEAFF.

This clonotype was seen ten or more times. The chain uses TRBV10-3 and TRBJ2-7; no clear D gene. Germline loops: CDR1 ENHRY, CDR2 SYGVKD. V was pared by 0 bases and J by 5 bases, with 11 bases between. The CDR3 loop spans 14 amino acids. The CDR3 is CAISESGMEDEQYF. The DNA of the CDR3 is TGTGCCATCAGTGAGTCAGGGATGGAAGACGAGCAGTACTTC.

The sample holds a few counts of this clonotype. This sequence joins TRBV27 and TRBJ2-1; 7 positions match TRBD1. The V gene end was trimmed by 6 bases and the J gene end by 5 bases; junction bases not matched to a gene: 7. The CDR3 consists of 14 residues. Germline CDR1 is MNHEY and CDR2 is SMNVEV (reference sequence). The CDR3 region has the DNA TGTGCCAGCAGCCCAGGGGGAAGGGACAATGAGCAGTTCTTC. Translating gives CASSPGGRDNEQFF.

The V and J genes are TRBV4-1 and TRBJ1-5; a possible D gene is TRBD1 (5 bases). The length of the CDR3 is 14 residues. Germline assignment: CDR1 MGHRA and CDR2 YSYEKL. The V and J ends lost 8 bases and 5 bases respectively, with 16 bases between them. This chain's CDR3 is CASAPGESDQPQHF. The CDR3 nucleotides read TGCGCCAGCGCCCCGGGGGAGAGCGATCAGCCCCAGCATTTT.

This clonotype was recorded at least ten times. The CDR3 DNA sequence: TGCGCCAGCAGCCAAGATGACAGCGGGAGGTTCAATGAGCAGTTCTTC. This sequence encodes CASSQDDSGRFNEQFF. The gene calls are TRBV4-1 and TRBJ2-1; 9 positions match TRBD2. The length of the CDR3 is 16 residues. Trimming took 0 bases from V and 6 from J; bases not matched to a gene: 6. CDR1 MGHRA and CDR2 YSYEKL come from the germline V gene.

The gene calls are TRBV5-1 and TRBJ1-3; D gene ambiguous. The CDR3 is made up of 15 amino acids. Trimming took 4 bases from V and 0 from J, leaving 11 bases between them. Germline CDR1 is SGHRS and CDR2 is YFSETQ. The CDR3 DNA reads TGCGCCAGCAGCACGGACGGTAGCTCTGGAAACACCATATATTTT. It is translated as CASSTDGSSGNTIYF.

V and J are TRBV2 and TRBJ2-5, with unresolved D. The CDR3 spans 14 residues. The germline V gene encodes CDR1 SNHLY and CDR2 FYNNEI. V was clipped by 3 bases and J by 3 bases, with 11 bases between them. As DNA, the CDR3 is TGTGCCAGCAGTGATTGGGTAGGGAAAGAGACCCAGTACTTC. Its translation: CASSDWVGKETQYF.

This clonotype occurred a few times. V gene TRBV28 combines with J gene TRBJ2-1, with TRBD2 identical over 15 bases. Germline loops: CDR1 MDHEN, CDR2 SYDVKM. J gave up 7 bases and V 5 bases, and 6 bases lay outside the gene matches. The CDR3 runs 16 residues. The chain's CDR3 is CASSEGLAGGPNEQFF. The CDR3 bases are TGTGCCAGCAGTGAAGGACTAGCGGGAGGGCCAAATGAGCAGTTCTTC.

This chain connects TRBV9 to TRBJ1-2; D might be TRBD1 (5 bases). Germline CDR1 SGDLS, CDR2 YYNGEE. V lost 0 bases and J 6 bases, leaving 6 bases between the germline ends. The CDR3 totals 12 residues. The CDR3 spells CASSVAGDGYTF. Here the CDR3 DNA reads TGTGCCAGCAGCGTAGCGGGGGATGGCTACACCTTC.

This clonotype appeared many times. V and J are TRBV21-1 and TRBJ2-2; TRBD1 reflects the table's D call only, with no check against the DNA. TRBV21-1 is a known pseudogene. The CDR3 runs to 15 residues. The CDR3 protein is CASSPGTGRTGELFF. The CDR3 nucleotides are TGTGCCAGCAGCCCCGGGACAGGGAGGACCGGGGAGCTGTTTTTT.

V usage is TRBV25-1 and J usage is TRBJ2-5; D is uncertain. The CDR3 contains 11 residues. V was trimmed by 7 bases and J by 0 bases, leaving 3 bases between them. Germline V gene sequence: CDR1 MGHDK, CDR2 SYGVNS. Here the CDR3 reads CASTDQETQYF. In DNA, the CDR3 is TGTGCCAGCACAGACCAAGAGACCCAGTACTTC.

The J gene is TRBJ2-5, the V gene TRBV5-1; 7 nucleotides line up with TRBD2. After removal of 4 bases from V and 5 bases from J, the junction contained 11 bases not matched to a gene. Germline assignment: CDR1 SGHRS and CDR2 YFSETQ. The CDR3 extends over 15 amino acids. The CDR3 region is CASSPNVGGTETQYF. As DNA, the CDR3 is TGCGCCAGCAGCCCAAATGTGGGGGGGACGGAGACCCAGTACTTC.

This CDR3 reads CASSQDVGTSGGPRDTQYF. As DNA, the CDR3 is TGTGCCAGCAGCCAAGATGTCGGGACTAGCGGGGGGCCGCGAGATACGCAGTATTTT. The genes are TRBV3-1 and TRBJ2-3, with 15 bases lining up with TRBD2. V gave up 0 bases and J gave up 5 bases; unmatched junction bases: 9. The CDR3 extends over 19 amino acids. CDR1 is LGHDT, CDR2 YNNKEL, per germline (reference sequence).

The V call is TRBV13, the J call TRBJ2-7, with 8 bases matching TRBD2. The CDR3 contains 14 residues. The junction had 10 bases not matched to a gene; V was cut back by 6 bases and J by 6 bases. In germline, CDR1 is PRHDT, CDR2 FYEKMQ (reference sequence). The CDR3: CASSLGLEPFEQYF. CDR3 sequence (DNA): TGTGCCAGCAGTCTGGGACTAGAACCTTTCGAGCAGTACTTC.

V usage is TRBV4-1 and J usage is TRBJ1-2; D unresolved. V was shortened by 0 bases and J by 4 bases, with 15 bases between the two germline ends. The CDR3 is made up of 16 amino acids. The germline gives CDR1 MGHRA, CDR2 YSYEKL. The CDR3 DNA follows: TGCGCCAGCAGCCAAGATACTGAGGGCGGATTCTATGGCTACACCTTC. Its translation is CASSQDTEGGFYGYTF.

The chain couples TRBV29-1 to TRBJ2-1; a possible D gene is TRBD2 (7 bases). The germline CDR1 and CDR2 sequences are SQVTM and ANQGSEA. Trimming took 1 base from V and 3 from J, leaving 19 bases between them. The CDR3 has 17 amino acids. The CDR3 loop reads CSVEALSRGANYNEQFF. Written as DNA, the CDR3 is TGCAGCGTTGAAGCCTTATCTCGGGGGGCCAACTACAATGAGCAGTTCTTC.